This T cell receptor (beta chain) originates from a study of T cells in localized non-small cell lung cancer. General observations from the study: Density of T cells in blood, when higher, went with longer overall survival.

Assay used: immunoSEQ multiplex PCR; TCRdb lists only in-frame clones, some missing. Of about 20,000 clones in the sample, 80% to 90% were seen once. As to this clone: What it binds is not known.

This CDR3 has 13 residues. The germline gives CDR1 MNHNY, CDR2 SVGAGI (reference sequence). The V segment lost 8 bases and the J segment 0 bases; nucleotides outside the gene matches: 4. The rearrangement joins TRBV6-6 to TRBJ2-7; 7 nucleotides match TRBD2. The receptor was isolated from a man aged 35 to 69 with stage II squamous cell lung carcinoma. The material sequenced was PBMCs, taken before any cancer treatment. The CDR3 here is CASSGTISYEQYF. The CDR3 region has the DNA TGTGCCAGCTCCGGGACTATCTCCTACGAGCAGTACTTC.